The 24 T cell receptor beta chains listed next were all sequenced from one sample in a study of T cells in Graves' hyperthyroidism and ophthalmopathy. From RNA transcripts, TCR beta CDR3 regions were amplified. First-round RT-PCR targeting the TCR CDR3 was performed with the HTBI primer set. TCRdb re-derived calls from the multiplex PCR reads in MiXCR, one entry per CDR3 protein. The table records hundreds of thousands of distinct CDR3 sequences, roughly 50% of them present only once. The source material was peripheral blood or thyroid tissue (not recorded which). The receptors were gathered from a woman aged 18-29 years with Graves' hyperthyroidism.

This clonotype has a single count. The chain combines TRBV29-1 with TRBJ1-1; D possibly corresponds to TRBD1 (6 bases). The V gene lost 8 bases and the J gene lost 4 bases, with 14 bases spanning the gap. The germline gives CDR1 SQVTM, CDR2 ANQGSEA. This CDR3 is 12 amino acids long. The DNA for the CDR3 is TGCAGCTTACGACAGGCTACCACTGAAGCTTTCTTT. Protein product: CSLRQATTEAFF.

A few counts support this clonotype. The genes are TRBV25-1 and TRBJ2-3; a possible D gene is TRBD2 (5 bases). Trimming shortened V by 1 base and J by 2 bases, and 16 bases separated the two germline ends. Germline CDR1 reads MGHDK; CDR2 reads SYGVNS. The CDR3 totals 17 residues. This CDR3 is CASSEWEAENSTDTQYF. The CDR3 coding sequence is TGTGCCAGCAGTGAATGGGAAGCGGAAAATTCCACAGATACGCAGTATTTT.

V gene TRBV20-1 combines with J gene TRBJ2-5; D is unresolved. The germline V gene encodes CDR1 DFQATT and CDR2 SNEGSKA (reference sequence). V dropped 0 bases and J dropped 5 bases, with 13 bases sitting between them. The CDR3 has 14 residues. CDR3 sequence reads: CSARDNWARETQYF. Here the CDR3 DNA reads TGCAGTGCTAGAGATAATTGGGCCCGGGAGACCCAGTACTTC.

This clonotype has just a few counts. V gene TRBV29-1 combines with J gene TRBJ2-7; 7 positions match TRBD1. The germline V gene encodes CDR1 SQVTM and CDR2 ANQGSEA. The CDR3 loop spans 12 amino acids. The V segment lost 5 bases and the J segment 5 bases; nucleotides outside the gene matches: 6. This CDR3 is CSVLRGRDEQYF. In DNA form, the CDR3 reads TGCAGCGTTTTGAGGGGGCGGGACGAGCAGTACTTC.

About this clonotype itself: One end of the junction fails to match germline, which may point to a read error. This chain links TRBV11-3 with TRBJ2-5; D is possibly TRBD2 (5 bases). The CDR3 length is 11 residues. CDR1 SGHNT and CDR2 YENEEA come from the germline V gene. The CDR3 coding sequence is TGTGCCAGCACCGAGGGAGAGACCCGGTACTTC. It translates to CASTEGETRYF.

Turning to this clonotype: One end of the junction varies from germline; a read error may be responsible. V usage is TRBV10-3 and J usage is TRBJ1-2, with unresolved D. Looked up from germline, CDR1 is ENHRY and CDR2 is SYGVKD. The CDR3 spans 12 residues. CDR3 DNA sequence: TGTGCCAGCAGTTACTCGAGGGATCCCACCACCTTC. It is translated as CASSYSRDPTTF.

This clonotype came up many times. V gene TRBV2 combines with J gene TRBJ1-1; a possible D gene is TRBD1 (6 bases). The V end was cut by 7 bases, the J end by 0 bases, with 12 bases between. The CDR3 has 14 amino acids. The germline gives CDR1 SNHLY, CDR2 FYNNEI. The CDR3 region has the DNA TGTGCCAGCAAGTTGGGACATTTGAACACTGAAGCTTTCTTT. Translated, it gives CASKLGHLNTEAFF.

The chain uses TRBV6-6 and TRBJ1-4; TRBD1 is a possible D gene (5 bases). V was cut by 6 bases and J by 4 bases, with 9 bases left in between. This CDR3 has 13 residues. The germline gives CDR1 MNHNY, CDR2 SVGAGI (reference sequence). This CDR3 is CASSAGFNEKLFF. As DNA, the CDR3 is TGTGCCAGCAGCGCAGGGTTTAATGAAAAACTGTTTTTT.

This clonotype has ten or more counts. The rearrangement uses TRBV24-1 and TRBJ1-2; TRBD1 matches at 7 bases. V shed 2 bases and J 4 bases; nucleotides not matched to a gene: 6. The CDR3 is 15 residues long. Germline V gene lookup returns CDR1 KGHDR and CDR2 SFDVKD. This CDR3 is CATSDSRDSPYGYTF. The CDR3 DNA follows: TGTGCCACCAGTGATTCCCGGGACAGCCCCTATGGCTACACCTTC.

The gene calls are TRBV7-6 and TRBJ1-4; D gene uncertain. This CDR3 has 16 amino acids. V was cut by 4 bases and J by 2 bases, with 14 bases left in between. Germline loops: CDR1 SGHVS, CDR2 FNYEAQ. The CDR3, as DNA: TGTGCCAGCAGCTCCGTGGGCAGGTTGACTAATGAAAAACTGTTTTTT. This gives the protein CASSSVGRLTNEKLFF.

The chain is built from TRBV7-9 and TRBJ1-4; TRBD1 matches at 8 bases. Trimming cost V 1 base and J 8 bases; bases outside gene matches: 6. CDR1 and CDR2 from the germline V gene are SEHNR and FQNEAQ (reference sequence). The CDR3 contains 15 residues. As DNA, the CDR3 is TGTGCCAGCAGCTTAGTTTCCGGACAGGGCGAAAAACTGTTTTTT. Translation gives CASSLVSGQGEKLFF. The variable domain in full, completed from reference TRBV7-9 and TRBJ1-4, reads DTGVSQNPRHKITKRGQNVTFRCDPISEHNRLYWYRQTLGQGPEFLTYFQNEAQLEKSRLLSDRFSAERPKGSFSTLEIQRTEQGDSAMYLCASSLVSGQGEKLFFGSGTQLSVL.

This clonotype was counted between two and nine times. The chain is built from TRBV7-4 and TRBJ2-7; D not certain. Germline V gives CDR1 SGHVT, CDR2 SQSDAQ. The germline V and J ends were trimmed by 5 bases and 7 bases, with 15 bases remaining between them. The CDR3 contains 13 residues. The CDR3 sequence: CASSLLGSGEQYF. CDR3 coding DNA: TGTGCCAGCAGCCTTCTCGGCTCTGGGGAGCAGTACTTC. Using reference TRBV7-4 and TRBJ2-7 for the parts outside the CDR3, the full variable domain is GAGVSQSPRYKVAKRGRDVALRCDSISGHVTLYWYRQTLGQGSEVLTYSQSDAQRDKSGRPSGRFSAERPERSVSTLKIQRTEQGDSAVYLCASSLLGSGEQYFGPGTRLTVT.

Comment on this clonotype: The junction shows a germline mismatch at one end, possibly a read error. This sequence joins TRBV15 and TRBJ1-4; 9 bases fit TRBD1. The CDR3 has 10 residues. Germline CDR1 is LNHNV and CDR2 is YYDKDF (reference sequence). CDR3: CATSRETGGF. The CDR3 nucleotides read TGTGCCACCAGCAGAGAAACAGGGGGCTTT. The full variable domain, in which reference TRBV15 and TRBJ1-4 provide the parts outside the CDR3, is DAMVIQNPRYQVTQFGKPVTLSCSQTLNHNVMYWYQQKSSQAPKLLFHYYDKDFNNEADTPDNFQSRRPNTSFCFLDIRSPGLGDTAMYLCATSRETGGFGSGTQLSVL.

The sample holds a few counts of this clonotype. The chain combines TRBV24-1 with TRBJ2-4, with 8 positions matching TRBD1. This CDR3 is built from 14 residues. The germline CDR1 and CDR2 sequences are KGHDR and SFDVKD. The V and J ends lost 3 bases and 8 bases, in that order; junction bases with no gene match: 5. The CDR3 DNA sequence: TGTGCCACCAGTGATCCGACAGGGGCGGACATTCAGTACTTC. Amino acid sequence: CATSDPTGADIQYF.

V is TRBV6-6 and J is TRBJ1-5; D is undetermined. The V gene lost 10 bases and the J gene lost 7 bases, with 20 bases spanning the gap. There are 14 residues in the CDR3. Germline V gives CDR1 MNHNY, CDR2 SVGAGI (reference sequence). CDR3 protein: CATDSGERLQPQHF. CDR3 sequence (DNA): TGTGCCACCGATAGTGGGGAGCGGCTACAGCCCCAGCATTTT.

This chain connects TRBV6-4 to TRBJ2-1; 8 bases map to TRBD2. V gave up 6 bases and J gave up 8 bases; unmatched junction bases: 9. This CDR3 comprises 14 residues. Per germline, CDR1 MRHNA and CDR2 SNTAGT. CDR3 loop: CASRTGTSRDEQFF. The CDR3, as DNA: TGTGCCAGCAGGACCGGGACTAGTCGTGATGAGCAGTTCTTC.

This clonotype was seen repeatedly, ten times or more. In DNA, the CDR3 is TGTGCCATCAGTGAAAGGGGGCTGAACGAGCAGTACTTC. It yields the protein CAISERGLNEQYF. This chain connects TRBV10-3 to TRBJ2-7; 7 bases fit TRBD1. CDR1 and CDR2 from the germline V gene are ENHRY and SYGVKD. CDR3 length: 13 amino acids. V trimming: 3 bases; J trimming: 5 bases; junction bases outside the gene matches: 4.

The CDR3 loop reads CASSLIGQGRSPLHF. The CDR3 nucleotides read TGTGCCAGCAGTTTAATCGGGCAGGGGAGATCACCCCTCCACTTT. V and J are TRBV7-8 and TRBJ1-6; the D gene is possibly TRBD1 (6 bases). The CDR3 sequence is 15 residues long. Germline V gene sequence: CDR1 SGHVS, CDR2 FQNEAQ. With 6 bases removed from V and 10 bases from J, the gap between germline ends came to 19 bases.

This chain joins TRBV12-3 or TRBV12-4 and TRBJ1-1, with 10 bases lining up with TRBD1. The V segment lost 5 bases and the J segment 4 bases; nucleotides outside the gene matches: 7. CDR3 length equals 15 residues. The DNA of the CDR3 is TGTGCCAGCAGTGACAGGACAGGGGGAGTCACTGAAGCTTTCTTT. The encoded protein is CASSDRTGGVTEAFF.

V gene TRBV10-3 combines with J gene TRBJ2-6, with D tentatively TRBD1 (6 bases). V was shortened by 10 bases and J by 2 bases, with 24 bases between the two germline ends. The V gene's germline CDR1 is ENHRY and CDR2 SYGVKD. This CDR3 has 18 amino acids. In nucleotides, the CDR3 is TGTGCCAGCTCACCCCTTTGGCACAACAGGGCTGGGGCCAACGTCCTGACTTTC. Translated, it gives CASSPLWHNRAGANVLTF.

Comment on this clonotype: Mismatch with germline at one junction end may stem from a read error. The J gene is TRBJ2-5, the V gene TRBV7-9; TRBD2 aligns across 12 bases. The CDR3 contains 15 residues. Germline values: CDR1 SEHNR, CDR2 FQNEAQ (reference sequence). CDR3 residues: CASSQQGLAGETQYF. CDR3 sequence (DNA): TGCGCCAGCAGCCAACAGGGACTAGCGGGAGAGACCCAGTACTTC. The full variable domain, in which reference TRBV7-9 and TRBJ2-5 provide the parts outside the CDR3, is DTGVSQNPRHKITKRGQNVTFRCDPISEHNRLYWYRQTLGQGPEFLTYFQNEAQLEKSRLLSDRFSAERPKGSFSTLEIQRTEQGDSAMYLCASSQQGLAGETQYFGPGTRLLVL.

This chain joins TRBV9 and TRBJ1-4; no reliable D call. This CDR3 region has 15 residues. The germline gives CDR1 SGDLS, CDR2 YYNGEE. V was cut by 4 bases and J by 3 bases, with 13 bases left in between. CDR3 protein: CASSRSGRPNEKLFF. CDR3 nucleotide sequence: TGTGCCAGCAGCCGATCCGGGAGGCCTAATGAAAAACTGTTTTTT.

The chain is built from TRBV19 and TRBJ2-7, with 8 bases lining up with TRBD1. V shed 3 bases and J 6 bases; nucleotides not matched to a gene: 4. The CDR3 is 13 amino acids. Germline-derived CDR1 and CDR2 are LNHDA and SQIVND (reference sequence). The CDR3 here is CASSMRTGTEQYF. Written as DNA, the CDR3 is TGTGCCAGTAGTATGCGGACAGGGACCGAGCAGTACTTC.

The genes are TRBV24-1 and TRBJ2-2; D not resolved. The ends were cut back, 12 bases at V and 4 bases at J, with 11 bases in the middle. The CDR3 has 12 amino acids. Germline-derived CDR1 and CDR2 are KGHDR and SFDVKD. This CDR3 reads CAWSTVTGELFF. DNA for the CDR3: TGTGCCTGGAGTACAGTCACCGGGGAGCTGTTTTTT.